The present TCR beta chain was sequenced within a study of blood T cell repertoires in COVID-19. Repertoires were generated with immunoSEQ multiplex PCR, while TCRdb's copy carries only in-frame clones and drops some. The sample lists tens of thousands of clones, over 80% occurring once. V lost 3 bases, J lost 4 bases, and 10 bases lay in between. There are 14 residues in the CDR3. CDR1 and CDR2 from the germline V gene are LNHDA and SQIVND (reference sequence). The receptor's source is a human donor in a cohort sampled during active COVID-19. The chain couples TRBV19 to TRBJ1-5; D possibly corresponds to TRBD1 (5 bases). Input material: peripheral blood. The CDR3 bases are TGTGCCAGTAGTATTGGCCAGGGAAATCAGCCCCAGCATTTT. Amino acid sequence: CASSIGQGNQPQHF.